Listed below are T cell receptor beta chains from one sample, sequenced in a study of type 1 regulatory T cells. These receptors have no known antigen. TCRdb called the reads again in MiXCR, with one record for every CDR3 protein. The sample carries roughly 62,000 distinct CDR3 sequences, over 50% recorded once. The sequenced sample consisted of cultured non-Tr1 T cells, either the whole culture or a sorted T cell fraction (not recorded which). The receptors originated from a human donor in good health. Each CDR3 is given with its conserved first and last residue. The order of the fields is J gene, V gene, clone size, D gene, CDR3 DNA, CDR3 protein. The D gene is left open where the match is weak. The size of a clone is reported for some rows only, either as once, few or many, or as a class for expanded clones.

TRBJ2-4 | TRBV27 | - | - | TGTGCCAGCATTAAGGGCAGGGCTGCCAAAAACATTCAGTACTTC | CASIKGRAAKNIQYF
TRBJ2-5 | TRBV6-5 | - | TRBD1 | TGTGCCAGCAGTTATTCAACAGGGGGCTTCGGCGAGACCCAGTACTTC | CASSYSTGGFGETQYF
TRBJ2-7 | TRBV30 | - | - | TGTGCCTATGGAGGAGGACGGGTCCGTCTCCGCGTGCAGTACTTC | CAYGGGRVRLRVQYF
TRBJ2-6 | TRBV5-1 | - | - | TGCGCCAGCAGCTCAGACAGGGAGGCTTCTGGGGCCAACGTCCTGACTTTC | CASSSDREASGANVLTF
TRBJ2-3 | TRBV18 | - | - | TGTGCCAGCTCACCCGTCAACGGGGTTGGAGATACGCAGTATTTT | CASSPVNGVGDTQYF
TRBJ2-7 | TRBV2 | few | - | TGTGCCAGCAGTGAAGTGGGAGGAACCGAGCAGTACTTC | CASSEVGGTEQYF
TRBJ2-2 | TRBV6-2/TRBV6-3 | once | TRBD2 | TGTGCCAGCAGGAGCTGGGGGGGCACCGGGGAGCTGTTTTTT | CASRSWGGTGELFF
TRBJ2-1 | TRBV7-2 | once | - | TGTGCCAGCAGCCCGGCCGTTTGGTCTCTAAGTTCCTACAATGAGCAGTTCTTC | CASSPAVWSLSSYNEQFF
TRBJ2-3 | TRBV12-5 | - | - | TGTGCTAGTGGTTCGAGAGTAGATACGCAGTATTTT | CASGSRVDTQYF
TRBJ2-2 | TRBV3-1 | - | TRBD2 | TGTGCCAGCAGCCGGACTAGCGGGCACACCGGGGAGCTGTTTTTT | CASSRTSGHTGELFF
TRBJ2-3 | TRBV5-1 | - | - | TGCGCCAGCAGCTTGGGCTCCAGTGGAGTAGATACGCAGTATTTT | CASSLGSSGVDTQYF
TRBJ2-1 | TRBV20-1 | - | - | TGCAGTGCTAGAGCAGGGCCCCACTCCTACAATGAGCAGTTCTTC | CSARAGPHSYNEQFF
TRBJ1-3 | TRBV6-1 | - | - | TGTGCCAGCAGTGAAACCCGGGCTCACTCTGGAAACACCATATATTTT | CASSETRAHSGNTIYF
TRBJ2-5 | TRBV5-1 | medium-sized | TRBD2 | TGCGCCAGCAGCTCCGGACTAGTTTATGAGACCCAGTACTTC | CASSSGLVYETQYF
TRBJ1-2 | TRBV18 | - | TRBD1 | TGTGCCAGCTCCTTAGGGACAGGAGACTATGGCTACACCTTC | CASSLGTGDYGYTF
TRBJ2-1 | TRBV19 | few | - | TGTGCCAGTAGTATCCTGAGCACCGGAACCTACAATGAGCAGTTCTTC | CASSILSTGTYNEQFF
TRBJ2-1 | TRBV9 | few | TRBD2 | TGTGCCAGCAGCGTAGAAAGCGGGGCATACAATGAGCAGTTCTTC | CASSVESGAYNEQFF
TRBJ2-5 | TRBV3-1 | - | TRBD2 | TGTGCCAGCACCCTCCGTGGACTAGCGGGAGGACAAGAGACCCAGTACTTC | CASTLRGLAGGQETQYF
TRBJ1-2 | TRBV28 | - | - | TGTGCCAGCGGGAAACTACAGGGCGTTTATGGCTACACCTTC | CASGKLQGVYGYTF
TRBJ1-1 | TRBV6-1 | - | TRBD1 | TGTGCCAGCAACCACAGGGGAAGGGCTGAAGCTTTCTTT | CASNHRGRAEAFF
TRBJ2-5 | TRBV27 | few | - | TGTGCCAGCAGCAGACTAGACCAAGAGACCCAGTACTTC | CASSRLDQETQYF
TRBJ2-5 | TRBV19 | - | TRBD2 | TGTGCCAGTAGTATGGGACTAGCGGGAGGGCCGCGAGAGACCCAGTACTTC | CASSMGLAGGPRETQYF
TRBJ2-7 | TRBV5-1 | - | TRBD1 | TGCGCCAGCAGCTTGGCGGTAGGGGGCGCTTCGAACTTC | CASSLAVGGASNF
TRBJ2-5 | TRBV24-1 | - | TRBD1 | TGTGCCACCAGGTCTCCGGGACAGGGATTGCCTGTGACCCAGTACTTC | CATRSPGQGLPVTQYF
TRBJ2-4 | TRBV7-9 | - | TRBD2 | TGTGCCAGCAGCTTAGCGGGACTAGCGGGAGCTAGAGCCAAAAACATTCAGTACTTC | CASSLAGLAGARAKNIQYF
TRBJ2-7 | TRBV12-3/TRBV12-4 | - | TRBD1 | TGTGCCAGCAGTCCGACAGGGGGGTCCTACGAGCAGTACTTC | CASSPTGGSYEQYF
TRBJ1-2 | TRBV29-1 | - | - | TGCAGCGGAGGGGGGCATGGATATGGCTACACCTTC | CSGGGHGYGYTF
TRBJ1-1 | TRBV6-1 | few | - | TGTGCCAGCAGTGGTGAACAGGGCCTAACTGAAGCTTTCTTT | CASSGEQGLTEAFF
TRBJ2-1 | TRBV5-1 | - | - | TGCGCCAGCAGGGTTGCGGGAAATAATGAGCAGTTCTTC | CASRVAGNNEQFF
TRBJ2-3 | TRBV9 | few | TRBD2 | TGTGCCAGCAGCGGTTTAGCGGGAGGCCCCACAGATACGCAGTATTTT | CASSGLAGGPTDTQYF
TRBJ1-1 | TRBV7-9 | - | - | TGTGCCAGCAGCTTAAGGGATGAGGACACTGAAGCTTTCTTT | CASSLRDEDTEAFF
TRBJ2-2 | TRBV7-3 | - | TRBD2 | TGTGCCACCGCGACTAGCGGAAACACCGGGGAGCTGTTTTTT | CATATSGNTGELFF
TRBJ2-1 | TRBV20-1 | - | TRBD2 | TGCAGTGCTACCCCCGGCGGTAGCGGGAGGATTGGTGGTGACAATGAGCAGTTCTTC | CSATPGGSGRIGGDNEQFF
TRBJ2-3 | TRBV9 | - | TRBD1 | TGTGCCAGCAGCGGGACCGGGACAGGAATAGATACGCAGTATTTT | CASSGTGTGIDTQYF
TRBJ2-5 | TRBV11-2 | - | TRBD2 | TGTGCCAGCAGCTTAGGCCGGGGGACTAGCGCTCAAGAGACCCAGTACTTC | CASSLGRGTSAQETQYF
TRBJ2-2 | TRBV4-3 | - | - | TGCGCCAGCAGCCAAGATCTCGCGGGCCGGGAGCTGTTTTTT | CASSQDLAGRELFF
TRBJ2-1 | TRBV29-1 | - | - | TGCAGCGGGTGGGCCGACTACAATGAGCAGTTCTTC | CSGWADYNEQFF
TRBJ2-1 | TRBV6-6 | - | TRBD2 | TGTGCCAGCAGTTACGTAGCGGGAGCCGACAATGAGCAGTTCTTC | CASSYVAGADNEQFF
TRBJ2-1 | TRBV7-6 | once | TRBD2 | TGTGCCAGCAGCTTAGCCCGAACTAGCGGGAGCCATGAGCAGTTCTTC | CASSLARTSGSHEQFF
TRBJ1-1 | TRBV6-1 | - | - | TGTGCCAGCAGTGATGGGGAGTGGGAAGCTTTCTTT | CASSDGEWEAFF